The present entry profiles one T cell receptor beta chain with its context. What it binds is not known. These data belong to a study of shared clonotypes between healthy human individuals. Findings of the study overall: As a rule, naive subsets had a larger estimated richness than memory subsets. Clonotype sharing across a handful of donors was observed for roughly 5% of naive CD4 clonotypes. Incompleteness in sorted-subset sequencing, despite large depth, was shown by rarefaction.

Trimming removed 0 bases from V and 0 bases from J, with 15 bases in between. Germline assignment: CDR1 LGHNA and CDR2 YNFKEQ. The CDR3 has 18 amino acids. Sorted-subset replicate PCR reactions contained 200 to 250 ng DNA, corresponding to about 30,000 T cell genomes. The protocol was immunoSEQ multiplex PCR, while the TCRdb copy is restricted to in-frame clones and leaves out a portion. In the table there are some 700,000 clones, 90% of which are singletons. The clonotype originates from a man aged 18-30 years in good health. Some clones in this sample may be carry-over from other donors' samples. The sequenced sample consisted of memory CD8+ T cells from PBMCs. The subset was: CD45RO+ cells pooled with CCR7-negative TemRA cells. The chain is built from TRBV4-2 and TRBJ2-1; no firm D call. The CDR3 is CASSQEGSWSNSYNEQFF. The DNA for the CDR3 is TGTGCCAGCAGCCAAGAGGGAAGTTGGAGCAACTCCTACAATGAGCAGTTCTTC.